This entry features one T cell receptor (beta chain) sequence. CDR3 size: 14 residues. V lost 6 bases, J lost 1 base, and 11 bases lay in between. Germline V gene lookup returns CDR1 MNHEY and CDR2 SMNVEV (reference sequence). This entry comes from a study of blood T cell repertoires in COVID-19. In the original analysis: Amplification with reference gene primers provided the estimates of nucleated cell counts. The assay was immunoSEQ multiplex PCR, and TCRdb's table has in-frame clones only and misses some. That table supplies the V and J calls and clone size; D and trimming were determined from the DNA. In the table there are more than 200,000 clones, around nine tenths of which are singletons.

The TCR was taken from a man in his forties with acute or convalescent COVID-19. The chain uses TRBV27 and TRBJ2-3; a possible D gene is TRBD2 (5 bases). The sequencing sample was made of peripheral blood. CDR3 coding DNA: TGTGCCAGCAGGAAGGGAGACCGCACAGATACGCAGTATTTT. It encodes CASRKGDRTDTQYF.